The T cell receptor beta chain under discussion was sequenced for a study of T-cell memory formation after mild COVID-19. Overall study results and limits: Among contracting clones, CD4+ were mainly CM/EM and CD8+ enriched in EMRA. Cross-reactive memory apparently joined, as some responding clones appeared in pre-infection memory.

This clonotype has ten or more counts. Antigen unknown. TCRdb re-called the 5' RACE reads through MiXCR, storing one row per CDR3 protein. The sample holds roughly 280,000 distinct CDR3 sequences; 15% to 20% are singletons and the top ten take roughly 20%. The sequence was obtained from a man in his late teens or twenties who had mild COVID-19 (a few samples of this study predate the infection). Cell type and time point are not known. Sequenced: PBMCs or a T cell subset sorted from them (not recorded which).

CDR3 residues: CASSFGAGGSTDTQYF. For the CDR3, the DNA is TGTGCCAGCAGTTTTGGGGCGGGGGGATCCACAGATACGCAGTATTTT. This rearrangement joins TRBV12-3 or TRBV12-4 to TRBJ2-3, with 8 bases that match TRBD2. The ends lost 3 bases at V and 2 bases at J; junction bases unmatched: 7. This CDR3 comprises 16 residues.